This is a list of T cell receptor beta chains from one sample in a study of CD8+ T cells in alopecia areata. Sequencing was performed with immunoSEQ multiplex PCR; in TCRdb, only in-frame clones are kept and a portion is missing. The table shows tens of thousands of clones, with about half occurring only once. Sequenced material: CD8+ T cells sorted from blood, taken at approximately week 36, from a patient treated with tofacitinib. These receptors all stem from a human donor with alopecia areata. Each CDR3 is given with its conserved first and last residue. A D gene is named only where the DNA matches it firmly. The size field is filled for only some rows; it gives once, few, many or a size class.

clone size	D gene	V gene	J gene	CDR3 DNA	CDR3 protein
.	.	TRBV29-1	TRBJ2-1	TGCAGCGTTGAATTGTGGCGGGTCGACTTTTTGGGTGAGCAGTTCTTC	CSVELWRVDFLGEQFF
.	.	TRBV9	TRBJ2-1	TGTGCCAGCAGCCTTCCTCTTACGCCGAGCTCCTACAATGAGCAGTTCTTC	CASSLPLTPSSYNEQFF
few	.	TRBV30	TRBJ2-1	TGTGCCTGGGGCCATGAGCAGTTCTTC	CAWGHEQFF
few	.	TRBV29-1	TRBJ2-1	TGCAGCGTTTCTAACAATGAGCAGTTCTTC	CSVSNNEQFF
.	.	TRBV5-1	TRBJ2-2	TGCGCCAGCAGCGGCAACACCGGGGAGCTGTTTTTT	CASSGNTGELFF
few	.	TRBV13	TRBJ2-5	TGTGCCAGCAGCTTAAAGCAGAGTCAAGAGACCCAGTACTTC	CASSLKQSQETQYF
few	TRBD1	TRBV4-1	TRBJ2-7	TGCGCCAGCAGCCAAGATTCGGGCAGGGGGCCCTTCTACGAGCAGTACTTC	CASSQDSGRGPFYEQYF
.	TRBD1	TRBV27	TRBJ2-7	TGTGCCAGCAGTCTCGGGACAGGCGGCCCTCAGTACTTC	CASSLGTGGPQYF
.	.	TRBV9	TRBJ2-7	TGTGCCAGCAGCGCGCCTAGCTCCCACGAGCAGTACTTC	CASSAPSSHEQYF
.	.	TRBV7-9	TRBJ2-5	TGTGCCAGCAGCTCGCCCGTTGAGATTACAGAGACCCAGTACTTC	CASSSPVEITETQYF
.	.	TRBV29-1	TRBJ1-2	TGCAGCGTTGCAAATCGGCTGAATGGCTACACCTTC	CSVANRLNGYTF
few	.	TRBV4-1	TRBJ2-1	TGCGCCAGCAGCCGTTTAGTCGCAGTCCCCCAGGAGTTCTTC	CASSRLVAVPQEFF
.	.	TRBV9	TRBJ2-5	TGTGCCAGCAGCGTAGACGAGACCCAGTACTTC	CASSVDETQYF
.	.	TRBV29-1	TRBJ2-7	TGCAGCGTCGGGGGCCTTACAAGCTACGAGCAGTACTTC	CSVGGLTSYEQYF
.	.	TRBV11-2	TRBJ2-5	TGTGCCAGCAGCCCCCCGGAGGGAGAGACCCAGTACTTC	CASSPPEGETQYF
few	.	TRBV29-1	TRBJ2-2	TGCAGCGCGACGGGGGGCCCGAACACCGGGGAGCTGTTTTTT	CSATGGPNTGELFF
.	.	TRBV27	TRBJ2-1	TGTGCCAGCAGTTTATCCGGTCTAAGCAATGAGCAGTTCTTC	CASSLSGLSNEQFF